The rows below give T cell receptor beta chains drawn from one sample of a study of shared clonotypes between healthy human individuals. Here immunoSEQ multiplex PCR was the method, and the copy in TCRdb shows in-frame clones only, minus some. The sample has about 1,900,000 clones; over 85% are singletons. Sequenced material: naive CD8+ T cells sorted from blood. Receptors were obtained from a man between 18 and 35 years old in good health. Both conserved end residues are part of each CDR3. D genes are given only for firm matches.

V gene	D gene	J gene	CDR3 DNA	CDR3 protein
TRBV4-1	.	TRBJ2-1	TGCGCCAGCAGCCAAGCGCCCGGATTCAATGAGCAGTTCTTC	CASSQAPGFNEQFF
TRBV6-1	.	TRBJ2-2	TGTGCCAGTCAAGCGTTAGCGAACACCGGGGAGCTGTTTTTT	CASQALANTGELFF
TRBV5-4	.	TRBJ1-2	TGTGCCAGCAGTTGGGCGGGGGGCAACTATGGCTACACCTTC	CASSWAGGNYGYTF
TRBV4-1	.	TRBJ1-1	TGCGCCAGCAGCTGGAGCGGTGAAGCTTTCTTT	CASSWSGEAFF
TRBV18	.	TRBJ2-3	TGTGCCAGCTCACCACCCGCAGATACGCAGTATTTT	CASSPPADTQYF
TRBV10-3	.	TRBJ2-7	TGTGCCATCAGTGACTCACAGGGTCCCGAGCAGTACTTC	CAISDSQGPEQYF
TRBV5-1	.	TRBJ2-7	TGCGCCAGCAGCTTGAGTGGGAACCCCTACGAGCAGTACTTC	CASSLSGNPYEQYF
TRBV7-2	TRBD2	TRBJ2-2	TGTGCCAGCAGCTCGCCGGGACTAGCGGGAGCGGGGGAGCTGTTTTTT	CASSSPGLAGAGELFF
TRBV4-1	TRBD1	TRBJ2-7	TGCGCCAGCAGCCATTCCATGGGACAGGAGCTCTCCTACGAGCAGTACTTC	CASSHSMGQELSYEQYF
TRBV7-9	.	TRBJ2-7	TGTGCCAGCAGCTTAGTCCAGGGTTGGTCGGGTGAGCAGTACTTC	CASSLVQGWSGEQYF
TRBV7-7	TRBD1	TRBJ2-7	TGTGCTAGCAGCTCACCGGGACAGGGGGCATACGAGCAGTACTTC	CASSSPGQGAYEQYF
TRBV10-2	.	TRBJ1-1	TGCGCCAGCAGATCAAGGGGTACTGAAGCTTTCTTT	CASRSRGTEAFF
TRBV7-8	.	TRBJ2-7	TGTGCCAGCAGCTTAGGCGGGGTGGCGGAGGGCTACGAGCAGTACTTC	CASSLGGVAEGYEQYF
TRBV2	.	TRBJ2-7	TGTGCCATCGACCGGGACCCACCTCCCTACGAGCAGTACTTC	CAIDRDPPPYEQYF
TRBV2	.	TRBJ2-7	TGTGCCAGCAGTGAAGCGGCGGGTAGCTCCTACGAGCAGTACTTC	CASSEAAGSSYEQYF
TRBV4-2	.	TRBJ1-3	TGTGCCAGCAGCCAAGATCTCGGGGGAAACACCATATATTTT	CASSQDLGGNTIYF
TRBV5-6	TRBD2	TRBJ2-7	TGTGCCAGCAGCGCTGGGACTAGCGGCTACTACGAGCAGTACTTC	CASSAGTSGYYEQYF
TRBV6-6	TRBD2	TRBJ2-1	TGTGCCAGCAGTTACTCGGGACTAGAGCAGTTCTTC	CASSYSGLEQFF
TRBV27	TRBD1	TRBJ2-4	TGTGCCAGCAGACCTTGGGGTCAGGGGGTGTCGGCCAAAAACATTCAGTACTTC	CASRPWGQGVSAKNIQYF
TRBV7-9	.	TRBJ2-3	TGTGCCAGCAGCTTATTTGCTAGCACAGATACGCAGTATTTT	CASSLFASTDTQYF
TRBV27	.	TRBJ1-2	TGTGCCAGCAGTCCCCACGGATATGGCTACACCTTC	CASSPHGYGYTF
TRBV4-1	TRBD1	TRBJ2-2	TGCGCCAGCAGCCAAGACCCGACAGGGGGAGGGGAGCTGTTTTTT	CASSQDPTGGGELFF
TRBV30	TRBD1	TRBJ2-1	TGTGCCTGGAGCCCGGGGACAGGGGTAAATGAGCAGTTCTTC	CAWSPGTGVNEQFF
TRBV14	TRBD2	TRBJ2-7	TGTGCCAGCAGCCAAGCAAGCGGGAGCTCCTACGAGCAGTACTTC	CASSQASGSSYEQYF
TRBV28	.	TRBJ1-4	TGTGCCAGCCACAGTTGGGTTTGGGGGAGTGAAAAACTGTTTTTT	CASHSWVWGSEKLFF
TRBV19	TRBD2	TRBJ2-3	TGTGCCAGTAGTTTAGCGGGGGGGCCAGATACGCAGTATTTT	CASSLAGGPDTQYF
TRBV7-9	.	TRBJ2-7	TGTGCCAGCTCGGCAGTCTCTGACTACGAGCAGTACTTC	CASSAVSDYEQYF
TRBV5-4	.	TRBJ2-5	TGTGCCAGCAGCTTGTGGGCAGAAGAGACCCAGTACTTC	CASSLWAEETQYF
TRBV9	TRBD1	TRBJ1-6	TGTGCCAGCAGCGAGGGACAGGGAATTGTTTCACCCCTCCACTTT	CASSEGQGIVSPLHF
TRBV6-5	.	TRBJ1-1	TGTGCCAGCAGTTACTCCGAGGGGGGAGAAGCTTTCTTT	CASSYSEGGEAFF
TRBV27	.	TRBJ1-1	TGTGCCATCCCAATGGGGCCGGGCACTGAAGCTTTCTTT	CAIPMGPGTEAFF
TRBV19	.	TRBJ2-2	TGTGCCAGTACTGGACCGGCGAACACCGGGGAGCTGTTTTTT	CASTGPANTGELFF